The 22 T cell receptor beta chains below were found in one sample sequenced in a study of metastatic and nonmetastatic thyroid tumors. All patients were treatment-naive before thyroid surgery. MiXCR re-clonotyped the PCR reads for TCRdb. The data show about 23,000 clones, around 21% seen once. The sample consisted of blood. The receptors shown here come from a female donor with papillary thyroid cancer or a benign thyroid nodule (not recorded which). Some clones in this sample may be carry-over from other donors' samples.

The chain has TRBV28 and TRBJ1-2, with a weak D call TRBD1 (5 bases). V lost 3 bases and J 1 base, leaving 6 bases between the germline ends. CDR1 and CDR2 (germline): MDHEN, SYDVKM. The CDR3 extends over 13 amino acids. The CDR3 region is CASSFGGNYGYTF. CDR3 coding DNA: TGTGCCAGCAGTTTCGGGGGTAACTATGGCTACACCTTC.

In its sample, this clone was seen many times. The rearrangement links TRBV7-3 to TRBJ2-1; no firm D call. Trimming pared 5 bases from V and 7 bases from J, leaving 15 bases between. Germline lookup yields CDR1 SGHTA and CDR2 FQGTGA. CDR3 size: 14 residues. The CDR3 protein is CASSRGQSGNEQFF. The DNA of the CDR3 is TGTGCCAGCAGCAGAGGCCAATCCGGTAATGAGCAGTTCTTC.

The V gene is TRBV20-1, the J gene TRBJ1-5; TRBD1 aligns across 11 bases. The CDR3 loop spans 18 amino acids. Trimming took 0 bases from V and 5 from J; bases not matched to a gene: 12. Germline V gene lookup returns CDR1 DFQATT and CDR2 SNEGSKA (reference sequence). CDR3 amino acids: CSARDPGQGVPDYQPQHF. CDR3 DNA: TGCAGTGCTAGAGACCCGGGACAGGGGGTCCCAGACTATCAGCCCCAGCATTTT.

Many counts were recorded for this clone. The chain couples TRBV14 to TRBJ2-7; 11 positions match TRBD2. Germline trimming cut 4 bases from V and 3 bases from J; bases unmatched to any gene: 2. CDR1 is SGHDN, CDR2 FVKESK, per germline. The CDR3 runs to 14 residues. CDR3 DNA sequence: TGTGCCAGCAGCCCGACTAGCGGGGTCTACGAGCAGTACTTC. It specifies CASSPTSGVYEQYF.

In its sample, this clone was seen many times. The chain uses TRBV5-1 and TRBJ1-4; the D gene is possibly TRBD1 (6 bases). Germline V gene data show CDR1 as SGHRS and CDR2 as YFSETQ. V gave up 4 bases and J gave up 5 bases, with 15 bases separating them. This CDR3 has 15 residues. In DNA, the CDR3 is TGCGCCAGCAGCAGACACAGGGTTCAGAATGAAAAACTGTTTTTT. It specifies CASSRHRVQNEKLFF.

On this clone: A much larger clonotype is one base distant, so this may be a read error. The chain links TRBV9 to TRBJ2-5; D remains ambiguous. The ends were cut back, 3 bases at V and 7 bases at J, with 10 bases in the middle. The germline gives CDR1 SGDLS, CDR2 YYNGEE. CDR3 length: 12 residues. In nucleotides, the CDR3 is TGTGCCAGCAGCGCCCCTTCGGGGACCCAGTACTTC. This sequence encodes CASSAPSGTQYF.

This clone was detected many times. The rearrangement uses TRBV19 and TRBJ2-3, with a possible D match to TRBD2 (5 bases). V was pared by 4 bases and J by 4 bases, with 15 bases between. Germline CDR1 LNHDA, CDR2 SQIVND (reference sequence). The CDR3 loop spans 15 amino acids. The CDR3: CASSSDYRGPDTQYF. CDR3 nucleotides: TGTGCCAGTAGTAGTGATTATAGAGGGCCAGATACGCAGTATTTT. The whole variable domain, remainder taken from reference TRBV19 and TRBJ2-3, is DGGITQSPKYLFRKEGQNVTLSCEQNLNHDAMYWYRQDPGQGLRLIYYSQIVNDFQKGDIAEGYSVSREKKESFPLTVTSAQKNPTAFYLCASSSDYRGPDTQYFGPGTRLTVL.

The sample holds many counts of this clone. V usage is TRBV5-1 and J usage is TRBJ1-2; TRBD1 aligns across 10 bases. Germline V gives CDR1 SGHRS, CDR2 YFSETQ. The junction had 12 bases not matched to a gene; V was cut back by 4 bases and J by 3 bases. CDR3 length equals 17 residues. The CDR3 DNA sequence: TGCGCCAGCAGCCCCGGGACAGGGGAAGAATGGTACTATGGCTACACCTTC. The encoded protein is CASSPGTGEEWYYGYTF.

This clone occurred many times. The chain carries TRBV10-3 and TRBJ1-2; D is undetermined. Germline assignment: CDR1 ENHRY and CDR2 SYGVKD. The V end was cut by 3 bases, the J end by 8 bases, with 13 bases between. CDR3 length equals 13 residues. The CDR3 protein is CAISEAVAAGYTF. Here the CDR3 DNA reads TGTGCCATCAGTGAAGCGGTGGCCGCGGGCTACACCTTC.

This clone was found many times. CDR3 protein: CARNNCHVCPDRGKETQYF. In DNA form, the CDR3 reads TGTGCCAGAAACAACTGTCACGTCTGTCCGGACAGGGGTAAAGAGACCCAGTACTTC. The chain couples TRBV3-2 to TRBJ2-5; the DNA was not used to check the table's D call, TRBD1. TRBV3-2 is reported as a pseudogene. The CDR3 loop spans 19 amino acids.

This chain joins TRBV20-1 and TRBJ2-3; 7 nucleotides agree with TRBD2. Trimming at V came to 5 bases and at J to 1 base, leaving 9 bases not matched to a gene. The CDR3 has 15 residues. Per germline, CDR1 DFQATT and CDR2 SNEGSKA (reference sequence). The CDR3 sequence: CSAPATSVGTDTQYF. The CDR3 DNA sequence: TGCAGTGCTCCTGCCACTAGCGTCGGCACAGATACGCAGTATTTT.

This clone was recorded many times. V usage is TRBV7-9 and J usage is TRBJ1-2, with D uncertain. Trimming shortened V by 6 bases and J by 2 bases, and 10 bases separated the two germline ends. The CDR3 has 13 residues. The germline gives CDR1 SEHNR, CDR2 FQNEAQ (reference sequence). CDR3 in amino acids: CASSFGENYGYTF. CDR3 sequence (DNA): TGTGCCAGCAGTTTTGGGGAAAACTATGGCTACACCTTC.

This clone occurred many times. The rearrangement links TRBV27 to TRBJ1-5; D remains ambiguous. Germline CDR1 and CDR2: MNHEY and SMNVEV (reference sequence). The CDR3 is made up of 13 amino acids. V was cut by 0 bases and J by 7 bases, with 7 bases left in between. CDR3 bases: TGTGCCAGCAGTTTATCGGGAGTCCAGCCCCAGCATTTT. Protein product: CASSLSGVQPQHF.

By share, this clone ranks as medium-sized. The chain recombines TRBV30 with TRBJ1-1, with D uncertain. The germline CDR1 and CDR2 sequences are GTSNPN and SVGIG (reference sequence). The CDR3 is 11 amino acids. Trimming left V 7 bases short and J 1 base short, with 7 bases between. CDR3 residues: CASNWNTEAFF. CDR3 bases: TGTGCCTCGAACTGGAACACTGAAGCTTTCTTT. Full variable domain (remainder filled in from reference TRBV30 and TRBJ1-1): SQTIHQWPATLVQPVGSPLSLECTVEGTSNPNLYWYRQAAGRGLQLLFYSVGIGQISSEVPQNLSASRPQDRQFILSSKKLLLSDSGFYLCASNWNTEAFFGQGTRLTVV.

In regard to this clone: A read error may account for a junction end that differs from germline. The chain joins TRBV20-1 to TRBJ2-1; either TRBD1 or TRBD2 may fit D (6 bases each). The CDR3 is 15 residues long. Germline-derived CDR1 and CDR2 are DFQATT and SNEGSKA (reference sequence). This CDR3 reads CSARELEGGYNEKFF. CDR3 sequence (DNA): TGCAGTGCTAGAGAACTAGAGGGGGGTTACAATGAGAAGTTCTTC.

V and J are TRBV19 and TRBJ1-1, with D uncertain. Germline lookup yields CDR1 LNHDA and CDR2 SQIVND (reference sequence). Deletions cut 10 bases from V and 6 bases from J, with 9 bases between. There are 10 residues in the CDR3. The CDR3 loop reads CATGFAEAFF. Here the CDR3 DNA reads TGTGCCACCGGGTTTGCTGAAGCTTTCTTT.

This clone was seen many times. J is TRBJ1-6 and V is TRBV7-8, with 7 positions matching TRBD1. Trimming removed 3 bases from V and 7 bases from J; junction bases left unmatched: 3. CDR1 SGHVS and CDR2 FQNEAQ come from the germline V gene. CDR3 length: 14 amino acids. The CDR3 loop is CASSLGQKNSPLHF. The CDR3 coding sequence is TGTGCCAGCAGCTTGGGACAGAAGAATTCACCCCTCCACTTT.

By its share, this clone is medium-sized. The chain couples TRBV12-3 or TRBV12-4 to TRBJ2-6, with D uncertain. Trimming removed 2 bases at V and 4 bases at J, with 9 bases between. This CDR3 has 15 amino acids. The CDR3 loop is CASSLSATGANVLTF. For the CDR3, the DNA is TGTGCCAGCAGTTTAAGTGCTACCGGGGCCAACGTCCTGACTTTC.

This clone was recorded a few times. This chain joins TRBV6-1 and TRBJ2-1; D is perhaps TRBD1 (5 bases). The germline V and J ends were trimmed by 5 bases and 6 bases, with 11 bases remaining between them. This CDR3 comprises 13 residues. In germline, CDR1 is MNHNS, CDR2 SASEGT. The CDR3: CASSQGSVNEQFF. The CDR3 DNA is TGTGCCAGCAGTCAGGGATCCGTCAATGAGCAGTTCTTC.

This clone is a singleton in its sample. The conserved final phenylalanine or tryptophan is absent from the CDR3, which likely points to a read error. The rearrangement links TRBV5-4 to TRBJ2-7, with D possibly TRBD2 on 6 matching bases. V was cut by 1 base and J by 2 bases, with 13 bases left in between. This CDR3 has 15 residues. Germline-derived CDR1 and CDR2 are SGHNT and YYREEE (reference sequence). The CDR3 coding sequence is TGTGCCAGCAGCTTGAGTGAGCGGGCAACCTACGAGCAGTACCTC. Translated: CASSLSERATYEQYL.

This clone was counted at least ten times. The V call is TRBV27, the J call TRBJ2-3, with D perhaps being TRBD1 or TRBD2 (5 bases each). V gave up 5 bases and J gave up 1 base, with 19 bases separating them. The CDR3 is 17 amino acids. CDR1 is MNHEY and CDR2 is SMNVEV in the germline V gene (reference sequence). The CDR3 loop is CASSPLRGAYRTDTQYF. The CDR3 DNA reads as TGTGCCAGCAGTCCATTACGAGGGGCCTACCGCACAGATACGCAGTATTTT.

The rearrangement joins TRBV4-1 to TRBJ1-3; TRBD1 matches 8 bases. The CDR3 is 16 residues long. The germline CDR1 and CDR2 sequences are MGHRA and YSYEKL. J lost 4 bases, V lost 0 bases, and 5 bases had no gene match. The CDR3 is CASSQEGQAMGNTIYF. In nucleotides, the CDR3 is TGCGCCAGCAGCCAAGAGGGACAGGCAATGGGAAACACCATATATTTT.